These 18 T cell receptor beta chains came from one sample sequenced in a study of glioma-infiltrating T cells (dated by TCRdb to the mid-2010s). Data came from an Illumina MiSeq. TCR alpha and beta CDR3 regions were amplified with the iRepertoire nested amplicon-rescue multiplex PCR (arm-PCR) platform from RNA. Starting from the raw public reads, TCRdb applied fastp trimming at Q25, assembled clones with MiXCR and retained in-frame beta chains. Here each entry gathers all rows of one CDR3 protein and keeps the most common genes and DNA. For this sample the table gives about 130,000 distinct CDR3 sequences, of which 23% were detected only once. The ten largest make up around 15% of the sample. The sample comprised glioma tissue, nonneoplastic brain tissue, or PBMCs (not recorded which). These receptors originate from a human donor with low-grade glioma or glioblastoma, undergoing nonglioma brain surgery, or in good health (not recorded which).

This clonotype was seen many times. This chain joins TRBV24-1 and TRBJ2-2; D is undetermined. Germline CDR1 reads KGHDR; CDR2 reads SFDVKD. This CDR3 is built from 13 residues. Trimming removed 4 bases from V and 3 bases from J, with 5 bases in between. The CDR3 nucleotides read TGTGCCACCAGTGACCCCTACACCGGGGAGCTGTTTTTT. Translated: CATSDPYTGELFF.

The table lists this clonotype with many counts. CDR3 DNA sequence: TGCAGTGCTAGAGGGCCCTGGGGAGGGTTCGGCACTGAAGCTTTCTTT. Its translation is CSARGPWGGFGTEAFF. This chain joins TRBV20-1 and TRBJ1-1; D unresolved. The CDR3 length is 16 residues. V lost 1 base and J lost 4, with 19 bases in between. Germline CDR1 DFQATT, CDR2 SNEGSKA (reference sequence).

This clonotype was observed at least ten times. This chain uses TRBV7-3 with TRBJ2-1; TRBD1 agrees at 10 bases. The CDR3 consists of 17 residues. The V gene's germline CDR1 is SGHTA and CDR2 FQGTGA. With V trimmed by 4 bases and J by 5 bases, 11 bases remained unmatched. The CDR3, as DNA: TGTGCCAGCAGCTCCAAAATCTCGGGACAGGGGAACAATGAGCAGTTCTTC. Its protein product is CASSSKISGQGNNEQFF.

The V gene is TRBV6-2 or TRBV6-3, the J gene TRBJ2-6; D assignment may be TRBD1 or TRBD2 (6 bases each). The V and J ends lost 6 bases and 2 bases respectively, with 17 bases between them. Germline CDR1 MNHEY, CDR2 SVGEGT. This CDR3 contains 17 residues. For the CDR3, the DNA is TGTGCCAGCAGGACTACGGGGGCGTACGCTGGGGCCAACGTCCTGACTTTC. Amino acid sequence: CASRTTGAYAGANVLTF.

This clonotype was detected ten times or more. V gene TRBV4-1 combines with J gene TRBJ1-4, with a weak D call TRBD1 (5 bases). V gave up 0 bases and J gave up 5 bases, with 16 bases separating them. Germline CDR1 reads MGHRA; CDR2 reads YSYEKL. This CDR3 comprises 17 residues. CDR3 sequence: CASSQDQVGRRNEKLFF. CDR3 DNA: TGCGCCAGCAGCCAAGATCAAGTGGGACGAAGAAATGAAAAACTGTTTTTT.

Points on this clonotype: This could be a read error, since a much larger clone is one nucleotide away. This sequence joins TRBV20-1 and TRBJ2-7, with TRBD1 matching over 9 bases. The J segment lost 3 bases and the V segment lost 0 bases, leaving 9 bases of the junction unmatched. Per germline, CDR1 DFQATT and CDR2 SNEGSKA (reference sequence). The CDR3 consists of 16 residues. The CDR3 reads CSARDPGTGSYYEQYF. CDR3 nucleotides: TGCAGTGCTAGAGACCCCGGGACAGGGAGCTACTACGAGCAGTACTTC.

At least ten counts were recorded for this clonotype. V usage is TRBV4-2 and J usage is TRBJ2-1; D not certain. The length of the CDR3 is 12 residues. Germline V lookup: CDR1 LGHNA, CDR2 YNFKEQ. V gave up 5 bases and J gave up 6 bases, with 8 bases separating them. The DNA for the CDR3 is TGTGCCAGCAGCGAGCTACCCAATGAGCAGTTCTTC. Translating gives CASSELPNEQFF.

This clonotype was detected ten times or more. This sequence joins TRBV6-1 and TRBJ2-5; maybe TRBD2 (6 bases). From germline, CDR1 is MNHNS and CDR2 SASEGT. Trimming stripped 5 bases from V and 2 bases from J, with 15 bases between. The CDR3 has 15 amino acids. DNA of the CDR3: TGTGCCAGCAGTCCCGCCGGACTATCTCAAGAGACCCAGTACTTC. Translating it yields CASSPAGLSQETQYF.

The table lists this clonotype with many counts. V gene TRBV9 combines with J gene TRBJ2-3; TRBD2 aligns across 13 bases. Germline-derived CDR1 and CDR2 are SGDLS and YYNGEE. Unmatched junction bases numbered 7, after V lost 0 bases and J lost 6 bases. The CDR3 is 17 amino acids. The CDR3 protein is CASSVGELAGGLDTQYF. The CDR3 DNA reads TGTGCCAGCAGCGTAGGCGAACTAGCGGGAGGGTTGGATACGCAGTATTTT.

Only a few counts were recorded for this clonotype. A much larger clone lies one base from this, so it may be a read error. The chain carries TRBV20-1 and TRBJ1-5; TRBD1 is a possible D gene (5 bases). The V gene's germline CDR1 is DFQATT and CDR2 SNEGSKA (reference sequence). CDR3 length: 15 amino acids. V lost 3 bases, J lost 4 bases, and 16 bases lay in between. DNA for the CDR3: TGCAGTGCTAGCTTCAAAGGGGTGGGGAATCAGCCCCAGCATTTT. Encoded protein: CSASFKGVGNQPQHF.

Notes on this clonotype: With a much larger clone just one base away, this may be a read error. Here the CDR3 DNA reads TGTGCCAGCAGCTTAGGATGGGTAGGAGAGCGGTACTTC. This codes for CASSLGWVGERYF. The V call is TRBV7-2, the J call TRBJ2-7; the D is unclear. This CDR3 contains 13 residues. Germline loops: CDR1 SGHTA, CDR2 FQGNSA.

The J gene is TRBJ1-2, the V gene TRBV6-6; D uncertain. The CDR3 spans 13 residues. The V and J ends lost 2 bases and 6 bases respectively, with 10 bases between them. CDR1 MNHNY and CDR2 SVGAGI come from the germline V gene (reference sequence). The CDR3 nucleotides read TGTGCCAGCAGTTACCTTAACATTCATGGCTACACCTTC. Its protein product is CASSYLNIHGYTF.

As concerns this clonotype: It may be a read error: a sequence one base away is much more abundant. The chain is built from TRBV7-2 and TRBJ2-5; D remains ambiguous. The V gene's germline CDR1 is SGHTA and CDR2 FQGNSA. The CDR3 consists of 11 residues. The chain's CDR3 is CASGLVETQYF. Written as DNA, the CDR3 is TGTGCCAGCGGCTTAGTAGAGACCCAGTACTTC.

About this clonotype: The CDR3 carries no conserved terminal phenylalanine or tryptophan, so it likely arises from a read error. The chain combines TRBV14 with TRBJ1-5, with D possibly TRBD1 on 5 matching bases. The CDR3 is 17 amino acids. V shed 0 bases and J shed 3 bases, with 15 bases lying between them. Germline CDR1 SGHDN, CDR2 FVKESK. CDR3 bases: TGTGCCAGCAGCCAAGATCGGGAACGGGACTACAATCAGCCCCAGCATCTT. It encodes CASSQDRERDYNQPQHL.

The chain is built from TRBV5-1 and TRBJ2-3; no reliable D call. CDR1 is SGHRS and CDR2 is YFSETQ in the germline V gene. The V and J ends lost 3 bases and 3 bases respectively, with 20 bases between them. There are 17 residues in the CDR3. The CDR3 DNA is TGCGCCAGCAGCTCGAAGTCCACTACCGACCTGACAGATACGCAGTATTTT. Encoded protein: CASSSKSTTDLTDTQYF.

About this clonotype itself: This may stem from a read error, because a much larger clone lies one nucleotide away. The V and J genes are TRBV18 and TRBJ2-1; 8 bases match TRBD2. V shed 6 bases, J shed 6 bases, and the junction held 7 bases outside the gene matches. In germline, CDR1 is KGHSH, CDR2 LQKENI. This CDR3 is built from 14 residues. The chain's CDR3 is CASSHLSGINEQFF. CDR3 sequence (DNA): TGTGCCAGCTCCCACCTTAGCGGGATCAATGAGCAGTTCTTC.

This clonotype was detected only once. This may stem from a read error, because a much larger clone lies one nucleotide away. The CDR3 is CASKTNGDRLKRQETQYF. The DNA for the CDR3 is TGTGCCAGCAAGACTAATGGGGACAGGTTAAAAAGGCAAGAGACCCAGTACTTC. V usage is TRBV3-1 and J usage is TRBJ2-5; 8 bases line up with TRBD1. This CDR3 has 18 amino acids. The V gene end was trimmed by 7 bases and the J gene end by 2 bases; junction bases not matched to a gene: 18. The V gene's germline CDR1 is LGHDT and CDR2 YNNKEL (reference sequence).

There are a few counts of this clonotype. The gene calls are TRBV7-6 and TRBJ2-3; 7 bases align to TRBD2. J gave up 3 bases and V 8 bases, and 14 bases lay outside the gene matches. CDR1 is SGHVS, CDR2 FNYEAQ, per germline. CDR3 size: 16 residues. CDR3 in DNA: TGTGCCAGCGGCAAACCCCGCGCGGGAGCTACAGATACGCAGTATTTT. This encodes CASGKPRAGATDTQYF. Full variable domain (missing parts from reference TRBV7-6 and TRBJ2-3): GAGVSQSPRYKVTKRGQDVALRCDPISGHVSLYWYRQALGQGPEFLTYFNYEAQQDKSGLPNDRFSAERPEGSISTLTIQRTEQRDSAMYRCASGKPRAGATDTQYFGPGTRLTVL.